This T cell receptor (beta chain) comes out of a study of blood T cell repertoires in COVID-19. Germline CDR1 SGHNT, CDR2 YYREEE (reference sequence). Trimming removed 2 bases from V and 4 bases from J, with 12 bases in between. There are 14 residues in the CDR3. Sequencing used immunoSEQ multiplex PCR; TCRdb keeps in-frame clones, though not all of them. Counted here are 130,000 or so clones, 65% to 85% occurring once; the ten biggest clones make up less than 9%. The chain employs TRBV5-4 and TRBJ2-5; D is possibly TRBD1 (5 bases). This TCR was recovered from a man younger than 40 with COVID-19, enrolled during active disease. Sequenced material: peripheral blood. The CDR3 nucleotides are TGTGCCAGCAGCTTAAGACAGACGAGAGAGACCCAGTACTTC. It encodes CASSLRQTRETQYF.